The present TCR beta chain was sequenced within a study of blood T cell repertoires in COVID-19. Turning to the study itself: Acute and convalescent COVID-19 specimens originated in the United States, Italy and Spain. Nucleic acid was either cDNA or gDNA, and it came from T cells, B-cell-depleted T cells, or PBMCs.

Data came from immunoSEQ multiplex PCR; TCRdb stores just in-frame clones and leaves some out. This table holds approximately 70,000 clones, approximately 85% found once. With V trimmed by 0 bases and J by 4 bases, 12 bases remained unmatched. The CDR3 is made up of 18 amino acids. CDR1 is MNHEY, CDR2 SMNVEV, per germline (reference sequence). The origin of this receptor is a woman older than 75 with active or convalescent COVID-19. This chain links TRBV27 with TRBJ1-2; 9 positions agree with TRBD1. The sequencing input was peripheral blood. The DNA for the CDR3 is TGTGCCAGCAGTTTATCCGGGACAGGGATCCTCAATACCTATGGCTACACCTTC. Amino acid sequence: CASSLSGTGILNTYGYTF.